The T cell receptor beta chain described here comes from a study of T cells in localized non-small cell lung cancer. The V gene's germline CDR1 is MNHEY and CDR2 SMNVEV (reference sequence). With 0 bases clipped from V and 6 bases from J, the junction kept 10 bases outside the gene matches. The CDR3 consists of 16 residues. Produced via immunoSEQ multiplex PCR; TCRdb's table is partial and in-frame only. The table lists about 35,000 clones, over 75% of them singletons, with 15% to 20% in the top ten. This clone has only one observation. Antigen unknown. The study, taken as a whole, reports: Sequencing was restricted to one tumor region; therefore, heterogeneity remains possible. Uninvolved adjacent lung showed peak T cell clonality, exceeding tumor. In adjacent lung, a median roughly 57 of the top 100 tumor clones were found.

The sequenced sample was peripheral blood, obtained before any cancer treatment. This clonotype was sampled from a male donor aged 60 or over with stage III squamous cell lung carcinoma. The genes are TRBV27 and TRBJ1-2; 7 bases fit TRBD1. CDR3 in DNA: TGTGCCAGCAGTTTATCGGTGGGCGACAGGGCAAATGGCTACACCTTC. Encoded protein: CASSLSVGDRANGYTF.